This T cell receptor (beta chain) was sequenced during a study of early T cells in non-severe SARS-CoV-2 infection. Study-level background: Sequencing input comprised bulk RNA from unsorted whole blood; chain pairing was not available.

This clonotype was picked up a small number of times. Germline CDR1 SEHNR, CDR2 FQNEAQ (reference sequence). CDR3 length: 15 residues. V lost 10 bases and J lost 2, with 19 bases in between. Tagging with unique molecular identifiers was applied to individual cDNA molecules. TCRdb itself ran the 5' RACE reads through MiXCR, one entry per CDR3 protein. The data contain under 85,000 distinct CDR3 sequences, approximately 12% of them singletons. V is TRBV7-9 and J is TRBJ2-3; D gene unclear. The sequencing used whole blood, collected at baseline. The clonotype was recovered from an adult who was a healthcare worker with PCR-confirmed SARS-CoV-2 infection or an uninfected control (not recorded which). The donor label of this sample is uncertain. The CDR3 reads CATSLYGQSTDTQYF. In nucleotides, the CDR3 is TGTGCCACCTCTCTGTATGGGCAGTCCACAGATACGCAGTATTTT.